This T cell receptor beta chain was identified in a study of blood T cell repertoires in COVID-19 (dated by TCRdb to 2019 to 2021). Background for the entire study: Samples covering the acute and convalescent phases of COVID-19 were provided by collaborators in the United States, Italy and Spain. The material from the prospective study consisted of cDNA or gDNA derived from T cells, B-cell-depleted T cells, or PBMCs. Deeply sampled blood TCRbeta repertoires from subjects exposed to, actively infected with, or recovered from COVID-19 were included in the dataset. The repertoires were released in a freely available public database intended as a resource for research on the immune response to SARS-CoV-2. Samples were obtained from the ongoing ImmuneRACE study (first 160 participants) and from some 1,200 subjects provided by 6 global collaborators. A de-identified subject ID, COVID-19 status, age in years and sex were almost always included in the sample metadata. Where available, HLA class I and class II types were taken from metadata supplied by the sample provider and were not determined by assay-based typing. General study outcomes and caveats: How much clinical and demographic metadata was included differed by source and by participant, and the metadata was provided uncurated.

As concerns this clone: Its specific antigen is unknown. No clone much larger than this one lies a single base away; base qualities are absent.

The V end loses 3 bases and the J end loses 9 bases, and a stretch of 9 bases separates them. As encoded in the germline V gene, CDR1 is KGHSH while CDR2 is LQKENI. The CDR3 numbers 12 residues from cysteine through phenylalanine. Only the CDR3 DNA is retained, 36 bases long and in frame from the first base. Samples from volunteer blood donors who had recovered from COVID-19 were contributed by a second Seattle source. The collaborating institutions used their own protocols to collect whole blood in K2EDTA tubes. For TCRbeta analysis, collaborators shipped samples as frozen whole blood, isolated PBMCs, or DNA extracted from either of those sample types. TCRbeta CDR3 regions were amplified from genomic DNA by means of the immunoSEQ Assay, a bias-controlled multiplex PCR. The original methods were these. The number of nucleated cells in each sample was estimated from the amplification of reference gene primers within the assay. To quantify the absolute abundance of each unique TCRbeta CDR3 rearrangement, sequence reads were collapsed and filtered. For each sample, productive Simpson clonality was calculated as the square root of Simpson's diversity index over productive rearrangements. The source is immuneACCESS, and TCRdb retained only in-frame sequences with V and J called. Part of the clones is not carried over; for the studies checked, unresolved V genes explain less than half of this, and the remainder is unexplained. From that table come the V and J calls and clone size; the DNA was used to work out D and trimming. For this sample the table gives a few hundred thousand clones, of which 88% were detected only once. The top ten constitute 0.75% to 1% of the sample.

The chain was built from TRBV18 and TRBJ2-1, with the D gene not confidently named. Sample: peripheral blood. This sequence was found in a woman in her 40s who had recovered from COVID-19. The CDR3 region reads CASSPPYGEQFF. The DNA sequence is as follows: TGTGCCAGCTCACCCCCCTATGGTGAGCAGTTCTTC.